What follows describes a single TCR beta chain. Its target is unknown. Germline assignment: CDR1 SGHRS and CDR2 YFSETQ. The V segment lost 3 bases and the J segment 5 bases; nucleotides outside the gene matches: 7. This CDR3 comprises 15 residues. The sample originates from a study of shared clonotypes between healthy human individuals. Study-level information: Per donor, CD8 memory used one plate, CD8 naive used two, CD4 memory used three and CD4 naive used three. General study findings and limits: Approximately 4.6% of naive CD4 clonotypes were shared across a few donors. Non-shared clonotypes were found to have lower generation probabilities than the clonotypes that were shared by all four of the sorted-subset donors.

Donors had no recently reported acute infections or vaccinations and were HIV-negative. The table came from immunoSEQ multiplex PCR; TCRdb's copy has only in-frame clones and leaves some out. The sample has a few million clones, 85% to 95% seen once; the top ten hold 0.35% to 0.5%. The TCR was taken from a man between 18 and 29 years old in good health. Some clones in this sample may be carry-over from other donors' samples. Input material: naive CD4+ T cells from PBMCs. Subset: CD45RA+ positively selected. The rearrangement uses TRBV5-1 and TRBJ2-2, with 7 bases lining up with TRBD1. The CDR3 reads CASSSGQLRTGELFF. The CDR3 bases are TGCGCCAGCAGCTCGGGACAGCTTAGAACCGGGGAGCTGTTTTTT.